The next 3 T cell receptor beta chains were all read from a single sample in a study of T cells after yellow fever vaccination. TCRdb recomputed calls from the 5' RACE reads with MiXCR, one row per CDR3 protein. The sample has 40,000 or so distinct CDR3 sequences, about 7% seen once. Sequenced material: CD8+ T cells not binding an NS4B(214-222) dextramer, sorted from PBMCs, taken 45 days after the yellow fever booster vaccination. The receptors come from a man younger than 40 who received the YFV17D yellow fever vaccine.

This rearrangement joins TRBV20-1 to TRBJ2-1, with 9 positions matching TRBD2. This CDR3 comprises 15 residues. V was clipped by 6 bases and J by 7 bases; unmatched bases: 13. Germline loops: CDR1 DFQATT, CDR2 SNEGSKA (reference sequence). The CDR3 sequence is CSARGSSGELNEQFF. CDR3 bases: TGCAGTGCCCGCGGGTCTAGCGGGGAGCTTAATGAGCAGTTCTTC.

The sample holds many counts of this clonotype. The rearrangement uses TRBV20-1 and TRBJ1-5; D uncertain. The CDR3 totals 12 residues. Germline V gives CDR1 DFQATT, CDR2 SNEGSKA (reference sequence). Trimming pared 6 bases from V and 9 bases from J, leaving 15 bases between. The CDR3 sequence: CSAGMEGWPQHF. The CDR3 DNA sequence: TGCAGTGCCGGGATGGAGGGATGGCCCCAGCATTTT.

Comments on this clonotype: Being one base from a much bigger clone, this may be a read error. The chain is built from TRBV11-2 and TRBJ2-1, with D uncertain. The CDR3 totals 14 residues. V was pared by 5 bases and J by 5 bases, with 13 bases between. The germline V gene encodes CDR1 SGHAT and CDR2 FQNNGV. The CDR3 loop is CASSHTGLDNEQFF. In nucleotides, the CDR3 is TGTGCCAGCAGCCACACCGGCTTAGACAATGAGCAGTTCTTC.